These T cell receptor beta chains were read from a single sample in a study of shared clonotypes between healthy human individuals. Generated by immunoSEQ multiplex PCR, the TCRdb table keeps only in-frame clones and is missing some. The repertoire includes about 2 million clones, about 95% of them detected once, and about 1.1% sits in the top ten. The sample taken for sequencing was naive CD8+ T cells sorted from blood. The origin of the receptors is a man aged 18 to 29 in good health. Both conserved end residues are part of each CDR3. D genes are given only for firm matches. The size entry is marked missing in some rows and otherwise reads once, few, many or a size class.

17 TRBJ2-3 NA TRBV9 TRBD2 CASSKYFSGSNTDTQYF TGTGCCAGCAGCAAATACTTTAGCGGGAGTAACACAGATACGCAGTATTTT
14 TRBJ2-7 NA TRBV13 NA CASSETESSYEQYF TGTGCCAGCAGCGAAACAGAGAGCTCCTACGAGCAGTACTTC
15 TRBJ2-7 once TRBV5-4 TRBD1 CASSPRDRAQDEQYF TGTGCCAGCAGCCCCCGGGACAGGGCTCAAGACGAGCAGTACTTC
15 TRBJ2-7 once TRBV5-6 TRBD2 CASSPGLTEREEQYF TGTGCCAGCAGCCCGGGACTAACCGAGAGGGAGGAGCAGTACTTC
16 TRBJ1-1 NA TRBV13 TRBD1 CASSLAPSGTGSPPYF TGTGCCAGCAGCTTAGCCCCCTCCGGGACAGGGTCACCCCCCTACTTT
17 TRBJ2-2 once TRBV4-3 NA CASSQDWARTDTGELFF TGCGCCAGCAGCCAAGATTGGGCCAGGACTGACACCGGGGAGCTGTTTTTT
14 TRBJ1-5 NA TRBV30 TRBD1 CAWSVDRGNQPQHF TGTGCCTGGAGTGTAGACAGGGGTAACCAGCCCCAGCATTTT
15 TRBJ2-5 NA TRBV6-6 NA CASGDKGGSQETQYF TGTGCCAGCGGGGACAAGGGAGGGTCTCAAGAGACCCAGTACTTC
15 TRBJ2-1 NA TRBV2 NA CASPPGGEMLWEQFF TGTGCCAGCCCCCCCGGCGGAGAGATGCTATGGGAGCAGTTCTTC
15 TRBJ2-3 NA TRBV7-6 NA CASSLEVGAGDTQYF TGTGCCAGCAGCTTAGAGGTGGGGGCAGGGGATACGCAGTATTTT
18 TRBJ1-2 NA TRBV4-3 NA CASSQDGGGLKANYGYTF TGCGCCAGCAGCCAAGATGGGGGAGGTCTAAAAGCTAACTATGGCTACACCTTC
13 TRBJ2-5 once TRBV7-9 NA CASSFLGEETQYF TGTGCCAGCAGCTTTCTGGGGGAAGAGACCCAGTACTTC
14 TRBJ2-4 NA TRBV27 NA CASSLDGAGHIQYF TGTGCCAGCAGTTTAGACGGGGCGGGTCACATTCAGTACTTC
13 TRBJ2-7 few TRBV7-6 NA CASSLASSYEQYF TGTGCCAGCAGCTTAGCCTCTTCCTACGAGCAGTACTTC
14 TRBJ1-5 NA TRBV27 NA CASSVQGTAQPQHF TGTGCCAGCAGTGTACAGGGAACCGCGCAGCCCCAGCATTTT
16 TRBJ2-1 NA TRBV27 TRBD2 CASSLSLAGGPGEQFF TGTGCCAGCAGTTTATCGTTAGCGGGGGGGCCAGGTGAGCAGTTCTTC
17 TRBJ2-1 NA TRBV2 NA CASSPKLTGSSYNEQFF TGTGCCAGCAGCCCCAAACTCACCGGGAGCTCCTACAATGAGCAGTTCTTC
16 TRBJ1-2 NA TRBV10-3 NA CAISESWDTPNYGYTF TGTGCCATCAGTGAATCATGGGACACCCCTAACTATGGCTACACCTTC
13 TRBJ2-1 NA TRBV30 NA CAWSVLGNDEQFF TGTGCCTGGAGTGTACTAGGGAACGATGAGCAGTTCTTC
16 TRBJ1-2 NA TRBV27 TRBD1 CASSSSVGQGEDGYTF TGTGCCAGCAGTTCCTCGGTAGGACAGGGGGAGGATGGCTACACCTTC
17 TRBJ2-1 NA TRBV5-1 TRBD2 CASSLEISASGSHEQFF TGCGCCAGCAGCTTGGAAATATCGGCTAGCGGGAGTCATGAGCAGTTCTTC
13 TRBJ1-1 NA TRBV6-6 NA CASMTGTNTEAFF TGTGCCAGTATGACAGGTACGAACACTGAAGCTTTCTTT
15 TRBJ1-5 NA TRBV9 NA CASSVDGTQGQPQHF TGTGCCAGCAGCGTAGATGGGACACAGGGTCAGCCCCAGCATTTT
14 TRBJ2-7 NA TRBV7-6 NA CASSKQGVPGEQYF TGTGCCAGCAGCAAACAGGGTGTTCCGGGCGAGCAGTACTTC
15 TRBJ2-2 NA TRBV6-6 NA CASLPPGVITGELFF TGTGCCAGCCTCCCCCCCGGGGTAATTACCGGGGAGCTGTTTTTT
15 TRBJ2-5 NA TRBV10-3 NA CAISEILGQQETQYF TGTGCCATCAGTGAAATTTTAGGACAGCAAGAGACCCAGTACTTC
12 TRBJ2-7 NA TRBV7-9 NA CASSLRADEQYF TGTGCCAGCAGCCTCAGAGCGGACGAGCAGTACTTC
10 TRBJ2-2 NA TRBV6-5 NA CASGTGELFF TGTGCCAGCGGTACCGGGGAGCTGTTTTTT
14 TRBJ2-7 NA TRBV5-1 NA CASSAGTPSYEQYF TGCGCCAGCAGCGCCGGGACTCCCAGCTACGAGCAGTACTTC
14 TRBJ2-1 NA TRBV12-5 NA CASGFSGRNNEQFF TGTGCTAGTGGTTTCTCGGGACGTAACAATGAGCAGTTCTTC
13 TRBJ1-2 NA TRBV6-5 NA CASSPYFNYGYTF TGTGCCAGCAGTCCATATTTTAACTATGGCTACACCTTC
14 TRBJ2-7 once TRBV28 TRBD1 CATDSGQATHEQYF TGTGCCACCGACTCGGGACAGGCTACTCACGAGCAGTACTTC
14 TRBJ2-7 NA TRBV13 TRBD1 CASSEGQGFYEQYF TGTGCCAGCAGCGAAGGACAGGGTTTCTACGAGCAGTACTTC
15 TRBJ1-2 once TRBV9 NA CASSSPQATGQGYTF TGTGCCAGCAGCTCCCCACAAGCCACGGGTCAGGGCTACACCTTC
14 TRBJ2-7 NA TRBV18 NA CASSPTGESYEQYF TGTGCCAGCTCACCAACGGGGGAATCCTACGAGCAGTACTTC
13 TRBJ2-7 NA TRBV28 NA CASSYGHDYEQYF TGTGCCAGCAGTTACGGACACGACTACGAGCAGTACTTC
13 TRBJ2-7 NA TRBV30 TRBD1 CAWREDRDYEQYF TGTGCCTGGAGAGAAGACAGGGACTACGAGCAGTACTTC
14 TRBJ1-5 NA TRBV27 NA CASSFGGAGQPQHF TGTGCCAGCAGTTTTGGGGGGGCGGGGCAGCCCCAGCATTTT
14 TRBJ1-2 NA TRBV2 TRBD1 CASTLGQDHYGYTF TGTGCCAGCACCCTAGGACAGGATCACTATGGCTACACCTTC
15 TRBJ1-1 NA TRBV7-9 NA CASSQAGSLNTEAFF TGTGCCAGCAGCCAAGCCGGGAGTTTGAACACTGAAGCTTTCTTT
14 TRBJ1-3 NA TRBV15 NA CAAATSFPGNTIYF TGTGCCGCCGCTACTAGCTTCCCTGGAAACACCATATATTTT
13 TRBJ1-2 NA TRBV5-6 NA CASRGSADYGYTF TGTGCCAGCAGGGGGTCAGCCGACTATGGCTACACCTTC